This T cell receptor (beta chain) emerged from a study of immune evolution from preneoplasia to lung adenocarcinoma. Study in general: HLA loss of heterozygosity: over 5.5% AIS, around 16% MIA, about 35% ADC, none AAH.

After pathologic assessment, macro-dissection selected premalignant or tumor cells for extraction. The CDR3 has 15 residues. The germline CDR1 and CDR2 sequences are SNHLY and FYNNEI. V gave up 8 bases and J gave up 2 bases, with 13 bases separating them. Using immunoSEQ multiplex PCR, the repertoire was profiled, and TCRdb retains in-frame clones only, with some absent. This table has 9,500 to 14,000 clones, around 76% appearing once. This receptor was taken from a person aged 55-80 years with lung adenocarcinoma. The chain uses TRBV2 and TRBJ2-6; maybe TRBD1 (8 bases). The sequencing input was FFPE minimally invasive lung adenocarcinoma tissue. CDR3 region: CASRTGRAGANVLTF. Written as DNA, the CDR3 is TGTGCCAGCCGGACAGGGAGGGCTGGGGCCAACGTCCTGACTTTC.